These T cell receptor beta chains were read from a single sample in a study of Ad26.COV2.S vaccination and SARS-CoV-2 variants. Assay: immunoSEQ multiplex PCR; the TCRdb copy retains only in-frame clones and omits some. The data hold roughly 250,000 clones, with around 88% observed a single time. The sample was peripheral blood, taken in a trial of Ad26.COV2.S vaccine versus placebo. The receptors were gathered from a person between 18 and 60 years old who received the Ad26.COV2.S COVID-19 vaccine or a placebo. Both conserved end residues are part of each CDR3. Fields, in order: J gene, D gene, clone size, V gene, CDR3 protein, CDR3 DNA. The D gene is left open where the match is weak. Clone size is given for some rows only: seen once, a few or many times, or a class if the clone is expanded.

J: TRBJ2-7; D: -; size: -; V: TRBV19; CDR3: CASRHMDSYEQYF; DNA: TGTGCCAGTAGGCACATGGACAGCTACGAGCAGTACTTC
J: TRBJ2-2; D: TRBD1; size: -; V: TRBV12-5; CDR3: CASGLVWDRNTGELFF; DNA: TGTGCTAGTGGTTTGGTATGGGACAGAAACACCGGGGAGCTGTTTTTT
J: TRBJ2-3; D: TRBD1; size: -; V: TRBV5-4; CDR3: CASSLPGTGRDTQYF; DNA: TGTGCCAGCAGCTTACCCGGGACAGGGAGAGATACGCAGTATTTT
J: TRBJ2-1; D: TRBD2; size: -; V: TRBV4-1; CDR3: CASTLSGTSGRIPNNEQFF; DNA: TGCGCCAGCACTTTATCCGGGACTAGCGGGAGGATACCCAACAATGAGCAGTTCTTC
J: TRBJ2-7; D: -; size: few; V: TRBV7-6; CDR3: CASSLSRGGEQYF; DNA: TGTGCCAGCAGCCTCTCCCGGGGAGGCGAGCAGTACTTC
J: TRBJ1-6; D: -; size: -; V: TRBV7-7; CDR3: CASSCPGAESSYNSPLHF; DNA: TGTGCTAGCAGCTGTCCCGGGGCAGAAAGCTCCTATAATTCACCCCTCCACTTT
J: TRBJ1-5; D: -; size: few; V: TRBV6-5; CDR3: CASSWGRGQPQHF; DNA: TGTGCCAGCAGTTGGGGGCGCGGGCAGCCCCAGCATTTT
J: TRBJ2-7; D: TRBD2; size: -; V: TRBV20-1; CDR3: CSASRAGGAYEQYF; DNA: TGCAGTGCTAGTCGAGCGGGGGGAGCCTACGAGCAGTACTTC
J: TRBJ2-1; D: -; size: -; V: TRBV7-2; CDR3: CASSFDYSEQFF; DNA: TGTGCCAGCAGCTTCGACTACAGTGAGCAGTTCTTC
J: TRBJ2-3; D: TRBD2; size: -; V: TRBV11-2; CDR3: CASSLDREGPATDTQYF; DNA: TGTGCCAGCAGCTTAGATAGGGAGGGGCCTGCCACAGATACGCAGTATTTT
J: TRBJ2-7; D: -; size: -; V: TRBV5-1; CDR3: CASSLSSGTGDEQYF; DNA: TGCGCCAGCAGCTTGTCGTCAGGGACCGGCGACGAGCAGTACTTC
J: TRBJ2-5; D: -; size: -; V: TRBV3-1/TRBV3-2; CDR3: CASSYRTGGETQYF; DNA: TGTGCCAGCAGCTACCGGACGGGGGGCGAGACCCAGTACTTC
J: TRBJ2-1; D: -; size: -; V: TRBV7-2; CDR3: CASSLVVGAGNEQFF; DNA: TGTGCCAGCAGCTTAGTAGTGGGGGCAGGGAATGAGCAGTTCTTC
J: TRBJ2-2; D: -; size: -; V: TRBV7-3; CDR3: CASSPRSGRNTGELFF; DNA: TGTGCCAGCAGCCCAAGGAGCGGTAGGAACACCGGGGAGCTGTTTTTT
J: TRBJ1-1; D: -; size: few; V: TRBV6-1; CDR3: CASSTRMNTEAFF; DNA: TGTGCCAGCAGTACAAGAATGAACACTGAAGCTTTCTTT
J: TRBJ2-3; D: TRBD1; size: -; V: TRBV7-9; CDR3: CASSWVGTAITDTQYF; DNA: TGTGCCAGCAGTTGGGTGGGGACAGCGATCACAGATACGCAGTATTTT
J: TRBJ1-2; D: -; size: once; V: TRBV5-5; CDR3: CASSLIGGTDGYTF; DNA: TGTGCCAGCAGCTTGATCGGGGGGACGGATGGCTACACCTTC
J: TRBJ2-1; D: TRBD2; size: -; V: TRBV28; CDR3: CASSLSWGGNEQFF; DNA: TGTGCCAGCAGTTTAAGTTGGGGGGGAAATGAGCAGTTCTTC
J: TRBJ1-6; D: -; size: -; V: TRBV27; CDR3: CASRAPGQLLHF; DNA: TGTGCCAGCAGGGCCCCCGGACAACTTCTCCACTTT
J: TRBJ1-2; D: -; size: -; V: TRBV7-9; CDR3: CASSLEPGTSNGYTF; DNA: TGTGCCAGCAGCTTAGAGCCAGGCACCTCGAATGGCTACACCTTC
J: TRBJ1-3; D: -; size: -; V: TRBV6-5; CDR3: CASSYGRGPGNTIYF; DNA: TGTGCCAGCAGTTACGGCCGGGGGCCTGGAAACACCATATATTTT
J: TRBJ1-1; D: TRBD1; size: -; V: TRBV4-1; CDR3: CASSQRGRITEAFF; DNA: TGCGCCAGCAGCCAAAGGGGGCGCATCACTGAAGCTTTCTTT
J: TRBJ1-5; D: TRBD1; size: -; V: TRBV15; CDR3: CATSRGTGIQPQHF; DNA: TGTGCCACCAGCAGAGGGACAGGGATTCAGCCCCAGCATTTT
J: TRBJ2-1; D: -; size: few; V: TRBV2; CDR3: CASSRSSYNEQFF; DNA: TGTGCCAGCAGTCGGAGCTCCTACAATGAGCAGTTCTTC
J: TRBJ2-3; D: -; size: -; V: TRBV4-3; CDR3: CASSQIGAADTQYF; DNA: TGCGCCAGCAGCCAGATAGGGGCCGCAGATACGCAGTATTTT
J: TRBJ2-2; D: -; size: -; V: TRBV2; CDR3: CASSELTGFTGELFF; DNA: TGTGCCAGCAGTGAGTTAACAGGCTTCACCGGGGAGCTGTTTTTT
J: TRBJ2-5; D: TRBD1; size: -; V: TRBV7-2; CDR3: CASSLSHRGLSETQYF; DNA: TGTGCCAGCAGCTTATCCCACAGGGGGCTATCGGAGACCCAGTACTTC
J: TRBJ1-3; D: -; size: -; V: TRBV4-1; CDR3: CASSQVPGSSGNTIYF; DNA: TGCGCCAGCAGCCAAGTCCCAGGGAGCTCTGGAAACACCATATATTTT
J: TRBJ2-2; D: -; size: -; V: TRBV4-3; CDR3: CASSRGGAANTGELFF; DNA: TGCGCCAGCAGCCGAGGAGGCGCCGCGAACACCGGGGAGCTGTTTTTT
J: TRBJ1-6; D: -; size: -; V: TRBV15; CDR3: CATSRTVLNSPLHF; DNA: TGTGCCACCAGCAGAACGGTTCTTAATTCACCCCTCCACTTT
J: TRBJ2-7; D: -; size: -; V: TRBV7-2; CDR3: CASSLPGGEQYF; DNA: TGTGCCAGCAGCTTACCCGGAGGCGAGCAGTACTTC
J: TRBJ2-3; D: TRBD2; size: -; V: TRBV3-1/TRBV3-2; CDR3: CASSQVAGGPNYF; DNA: TGTGCCAGCAGCCAAGTAGCGGGGGGGCCTAATTATTTT